The 8 T cell receptor beta chains below were found in one sample sequenced in a study of control samples from healthy donors and cancer patients. Only in-frame clones appear in the TCRdb table, and some are missing; sequencing was by immunoSEQ multiplex PCR. The sample contains tens of thousands of clones, 94% of which appear only once. The specimen sequenced was blood. The receptors derive from a man aged 30 to 45 in good health.

This chain connects TRBV7-9 to TRBJ1-4; TRBD1 aligns across 10 bases. The trim removed 6 bases at V and 6 bases at J, leaving 4 bases unmatched. Germline loops: CDR1 SEHNR, CDR2 FQNEAQ (reference sequence). The CDR3 consists of 14 residues. CDR3: CASREGTGDEKLFF. In DNA form, the CDR3 reads TGTGCCAGCAGAGAAGGGACAGGGGATGAAAAACTGTTTTTT.

Written as DNA, the CDR3 is TGTGCCACCAGTGAGGCAGGGGGCGGTGAAAAACTGTTTTTT. Translation gives CATSEAGGGEKLFF. J is TRBJ1-4 and V is TRBV24-1; 8 nucleotides line up with TRBD1. V dropped 4 bases and J dropped 7; count of bases not matched to a gene: 4. Per the germline V gene, CDR1 is KGHDR and CDR2 is SFDVKD. The CDR3 extends over 14 amino acids.

The chain has TRBV5-1 and TRBJ2-1; 8 positions agree with TRBD2. After removal of 2 bases from V and 2 bases from J, the junction contained 3 bases not matched to a gene. The CDR3 contains 15 residues. Germline V CDR1 and CDR2: SGHRS, YFSETQ. The CDR3 region is CASSLAGDPYNEQFF. The CDR3 coding sequence is TGCGCCAGCAGCTTAGCGGGGGATCCCTACAATGAGCAGTTCTTC.

V is TRBV5-6 and J is TRBJ2-7; 7 positions agree with TRBD2. The CDR3 has 15 amino acids. V lost 2 bases, J lost 5 bases, and 10 bases stayed unmatched. Per germline, CDR1 SGHDT and CDR2 YYEEEE. CDR3 sequence reads: CASSLRREISHEQYF. The CDR3 bases are TGTGCCAGCAGCTTAAGGCGGGAGATCTCTCACGAGCAGTACTTC. Complete variable domain (other parts from reference TRBV5-6 and TRBJ2-7): DAGVTQSPTHLIKTRGQQVTLRCSPKSGHDTVSWYQQALGQGPQFIFQYYEEEERQRGNFPDRFSGHQFPNYSSELNVNALLLGDSALYLCASSLRREISHEQYFGPGTRLTVT.

The rearrangement joins TRBV7-2 to TRBJ1-6; no clear D gene. Trimming left V 3 bases short and J 10 bases short, with 10 bases between. Germline V gene data show CDR1 as SGHTA and CDR2 as FQGNSA. The CDR3 has 13 amino acids. CDR3 sequence: CASSFSGSSPLHF. The CDR3 DNA is TGTGCCAGCAGCTTTTCGGGGTCCTCACCCCTCCACTTT.

The chain has TRBV11-3 and TRBJ2-3, with TRBD2 identical over 14 bases. This CDR3 contains 16 residues. Trimming took 5 bases from V and 4 from J; bases not matched to a gene: 5. Per germline, CDR1 SGHNT and CDR2 YENEEA. This CDR3 reads CASSPGTSGGSDTQYF. As DNA, the CDR3 is TGTGCCAGCAGCCCCGGGACTAGCGGGGGCTCAGATACGCAGTATTTT.

The CDR3 loop is CASTSGGTDTYEQYF. The CDR3 DNA is TGTGCCAGCACCTCTGGTGGGACAGACACCTACGAGCAGTACTTC. The chain couples TRBV28 to TRBJ2-7, with 7 bases lining up with TRBD1. This CDR3 is built from 15 residues. V lost 7 bases, J lost 2 bases, and 11 bases stayed unmatched. The germline gives CDR1 MDHEN, CDR2 SYDVKM. Using reference TRBV28 and TRBJ2-7 for the parts outside the CDR3, the full variable domain is DVKVTQSSRYLVKRTGEKVFLECVQDMDHENMFWYRQDPGLGLRLIYFSYDVKMKEKGDIPEGYSVSREKKERFSLILESASTNQTSMYLCASTSGGTDTYEQYFGPGTRLTVT.

The V and J genes are TRBV6-5 and TRBJ2-5; maybe TRBD1 (6 bases). CDR3 length: 14 residues. The germline V gene has CDR1 MNHEY and CDR2 SVGAGI. V lost 6 bases, J lost 1 base, and 12 bases lay in between. The CDR3 protein is CASRGAGSQETQYF. CDR3 DNA sequence: TGTGCCAGCAGGGGGGCCGGGTCCCAAGAGACCCAGTACTTC.